What follows are 24 T cell receptor beta chains derived from one specimen sequenced in a study of blood T cell repertoires in COVID-19. Generated by immunoSEQ multiplex PCR, the TCRdb table keeps only in-frame clones and is missing some. The sample includes about 99,000 clones, roughly four fifths of them seen just once. Material for sequencing was peripheral blood. Receptor source: a man in his fifties or sixties with acute or convalescent COVID-19.

The chain joins TRBV5-1 to TRBJ1-4; D is possibly TRBD1 (6 bases). CDR1 and CDR2 (germline): SGHRS, YFSETQ. The CDR3 contains 14 residues. V was clipped by 2 bases and J by 8 bases, with 13 bases between them. CDR3 region: CASSFSGRGEKLFF. CDR3 DNA: TGCGCCAGCAGCTTCTCAGGGAGGGGGGAAAAACTGTTTTTT.

The rearrangement links TRBV16 to TRBJ2-3; the D is unclear. Germline CDR1 and CDR2: KGHSY and FQNENV. The V gene lost 6 bases and the J gene lost 0 bases, with 16 bases spanning the gap. The CDR3 totals 16 residues. In DNA, the CDR3 is TGTGCCAGCAGACCTCGTCTGGGCACTAGCACAGATACGCAGTATTTT. It codes for CASRPRLGTSTDTQYF.

This clone was observed a few times. The rearrangement links TRBV19 to TRBJ1-1; D possibly corresponds to TRBD1 (6 bases). CDR3 length equals 15 residues. The V end was cut by 3 bases, the J end by 1 base, with 12 bases between. CDR1 is LNHDA and CDR2 is SQIVND in the germline V gene (reference sequence). CDR3 loop: CASSMAGAANTEAFF. CDR3 bases: TGTGCCAGTAGTATGGCGGGGGCCGCGAACACTGAAGCTTTCTTT.

This chain links TRBV18 with TRBJ2-1; 10 nucleotides align to TRBD1. Trimming removed 3 bases from V and 8 bases from J; junction bases left unmatched: 10. CDR3 length equals 16 residues. Germline CDR1 and CDR2: KGHSH and LQKENI. The CDR3 DNA is TGTGCCAGCTCACCCCAGGGACAGGGGATCTTATATGAGCAGTTCTTC. This sequence encodes CASSPQGQGILYEQFF.

The chain uses TRBV30 and TRBJ2-3, with 8 bases matching TRBD2. Germline CDR1 reads GTSNPN; CDR2 reads SVGIG (reference sequence). Trimming removed 3 bases from V and 2 bases from J; junction bases left unmatched: 13. The CDR3 consists of 17 residues. The CDR3 sequence: CAWSVRGRTSSTDTQYF. The DNA for the CDR3 is TGTGCCTGGAGCGTACGGGGTAGGACTAGCTCCACAGATACGCAGTATTTT.

A few counts support this clone. The chain is built from TRBV9 and TRBJ1-6, with D maybe TRBD1 (6 bases). V lost 5 bases, J lost 4 bases, and 16 bases lay in between. The CDR3 is made up of 16 amino acids. Looked up from germline, CDR1 is SGDLS and CDR2 is YYNGEE. CDR3 region: CASSPGGTNYNSPLHF. The CDR3 DNA sequence: TGTGCCAGCAGTCCCGGGGGGACAAATTATAATTCACCCCTCCACTTT.

The V gene is TRBV30, the J gene TRBJ2-7, with D possibly matching TRBD1 (6 bases). This CDR3 has 20 residues. Looked up from germline, CDR1 is GTSNPN and CDR2 is SVGIG (reference sequence). The germline V and J ends were trimmed by 3 bases and 4 bases, with 34 bases remaining between them. The CDR3 region has the DNA TGTGCCTGGAGCAACTTTCCCCAGACAGGCACGCCGGCTCGGTTTTACGAGCAGTACTTC. Encoded protein: CAWSNFPQTGTPARFYEQYF.

The genes are TRBV7-2 and TRBJ1-1; TRBD1 matches at 7 bases. V trimming: 3 bases; J trimming: 4 bases; junction bases outside the gene matches: 5. From germline, CDR1 is SGHTA and CDR2 FQGNSA. This CDR3 is 14 amino acids long. CDR3 DNA sequence: TGTGCCAGCAGCTTGGAGGGGGCTGGCACTGAAGCTTTCTTT. This translates into CASSLEGAGTEAFF. Filled out from reference TRBV7-2 and TRBJ1-1, the complete variable domain reads GAGVSQSPSNKVTEKGKDVELRCDPISGHTALYWYRQSLGQGLEFLIYFQGNSAPDKSGLPSDRFSAERTGGSVSTLTIQRTQQEDSAVYLCASSLEGAGTEAFFGQGTRLTVV.

This sequence joins TRBV4-2 and TRBJ2-1; 12 bases line up with TRBD2. The CDR3 extends over 17 amino acids. Per the germline V gene, CDR1 is LGHNA and CDR2 is YNFKEQ. V lost 1 base to trimming and J lost 8 bases; unmatched junction nucleotides: 9. The CDR3 nucleotides read TGTGCCAGCAGCCAAGGTACAGGACTAGCGGGAAGGCATGAGCAGTTCTTC. This encodes CASSQGTGLAGRHEQFF.

This rearrangement joins TRBV14 to TRBJ2-7, with 8 bases identical to TRBD2. The V gene's germline CDR1 is SGHDN and CDR2 FVKESK. J gave up 2 bases and V 4 bases, and 1 base lay outside the gene matches. The CDR3 extends over 13 amino acids. This CDR3 is CASSRGLAYEQYF. In nucleotides, the CDR3 is TGTGCCAGCAGCCGGGGACTAGCCTACGAGCAGTACTTC.

The chain employs TRBV19 and TRBJ2-1, with TRBD2 matching 7 bases. The CDR3 extends over 13 amino acids. V was pared by 5 bases and J by 7 bases, with 5 bases of the junction left unmatched. Germline CDR1 and CDR2: LNHDA and SQIVND (reference sequence). CDR3: CASSLREGNEQFF. CDR3 coding DNA: TGTGCCAGTAGTCTCAGGGAGGGAAATGAGCAGTTCTTC. Together with reference TRBV19 and TRBJ2-1, the CDR3 gives the full variable domain: DGGITQSPKYLFRKEGQNVTLSCEQNLNHDAMYWYRQDPGQGLRLIYYSQIVNDFQKGDIAEGYSVSREKKESFPLTVTSAQKNPTAFYLCASSLREGNEQFFGPGTRLTVL.

The gene calls are TRBV19 and TRBJ1-5; D gene unclear. Germline V gene lookup returns CDR1 LNHDA and CDR2 SQIVND (reference sequence). The CDR3 consists of 15 residues. Trimming removed 1 base from V and 3 bases from J, with 10 bases in between. CDR3 region: CASSIGARLNQPQHF. CDR3 in DNA: TGTGCCAGTAGTATAGGCGCCAGACTCAATCAGCCCCAGCATTTT.

This rearrangement joins TRBV5-1 to TRBJ2-5; 9 positions agree with TRBD2. This CDR3 comprises 15 residues. Per germline, CDR1 SGHRS and CDR2 YFSETQ. With V trimmed by 1 base and J by 2 bases, 3 bases remained unmatched. In DNA, the CDR3 is TGCGCCAGCAGCTTGACGGCGGGGGGGCAAGAGACCCAGTACTTC. Amino acids: CASSLTAGGQETQYF.

The V and J genes are TRBV6-5 and TRBJ1-2; D gene unclear. Trimming cost V 3 bases and J 0 bases, with 5 bases left between them. CDR3 size: 13 residues. CDR1 and CDR2 from the germline V gene are MNHEY and SVGAGI. The CDR3, as DNA: TGTGCCAGCAGTTATAAATCTAACTATGGCTACACCTTC. Residues: CASSYKSNYGYTF.

The rearrangement links TRBV12-5 to TRBJ2-3; 11 bases agree with TRBD1. The CDR3 is 19 residues long. In germline, CDR1 is LGHNT, CDR2 FRNRAP. V dropped 5 bases and J dropped 5; count of bases not matched to a gene: 18. The CDR3 bases are TGTGCTAGTGGTAGCCGGGACAGGGGGTACAAATGGCGTAAAGATACGCAGTATTTT. Translated: CASGSRDRGYKWRKDTQYF.

This clone was counted a single time. The chain is built from TRBV24-1 and TRBJ2-1, with TRBD1 identical over 11 bases. This CDR3 spans 15 amino acids. J was trimmed by 9 bases and V by 3 bases; bases with no gene match: 6. Germline assignment: CDR1 KGHDR and CDR2 SFDVKD. The CDR3 DNA sequence: TGTGCCACCAGTGATCCGGGACAGGGGGTAGGTGAGCAGTTCTTC. This translates into CATSDPGQGVGEQFF.

The chain uses TRBV5-4 and TRBJ2-7; TRBD1 matches at 7 bases. The CDR3 has 15 residues. The germline V gene has CDR1 SGHNT and CDR2 YYREEE (reference sequence). J gave up 6 bases and V 4 bases, and 13 bases lay outside the gene matches. This CDR3 is CASSTQGTALGEQYF. CDR3 nucleotide sequence: TGTGCCAGCAGCACCCAAGGGACAGCTCTTGGCGAGCAGTACTTC.

This clone was counted a single time. This chain uses TRBV19 with TRBJ2-1; TRBD2 agrees at 12 bases. The V and J ends lost 5 bases and 3 bases, in that order; junction bases with no gene match: 11. Germline values: CDR1 LNHDA, CDR2 SQIVND (reference sequence). The CDR3 extends over 18 amino acids. The CDR3: CASSSTAGLAGRYNEQFF. In nucleotides, the CDR3 is TGTGCCAGTAGTTCGACCGCGGGACTAGCGGGCCGCTACAATGAGCAGTTCTTC.

The chain joins TRBV7-9 to TRBJ1-2, with 8 bases lining up with TRBD1. Trimming took 4 bases from V and 4 from J; bases not matched to a gene: 8. The germline V gene has CDR1 SEHNR and CDR2 FQNEAQ (reference sequence). This CDR3 is 15 amino acids long. The CDR3 DNA reads TGTGCCAGCAGCTCCCGACAGGGACAGGCCTATGGCTACACCTTC. Encoded protein: CASSSRQGQAYGYTF.

The J gene is TRBJ1-1, the V gene TRBV18; D perhaps matches TRBD1 (5 bases). This CDR3 contains 14 residues. Per germline, CDR1 KGHSH and CDR2 LQKENI. The V and J ends lost 6 bases and 1 base respectively, with 12 bases between them. CDR3 nucleotides: TGTGCCAGCTCTACGGGGGGTCCGAACACTGAAGCTTTCTTT. Protein product: CASSTGGPNTEAFF.

This chain joins TRBV5-1 and TRBJ1-1; 7 bases agree with TRBD1. The germline V gene encodes CDR1 SGHRS and CDR2 YFSETQ. The CDR3 length is 17 residues. The ends lost 0 bases at V and 0 bases at J; junction bases unmatched: 8. The CDR3 loop reads CASSLGTGSRVNTEAFF. CDR3 sequence (DNA): TGCGCCAGCAGCTTGGGGACAGGATCGCGGGTGAACACTGAAGCTTTCTTT.

The chain has TRBV7-2 and TRBJ2-3, with 7 positions matching TRBD2. The germline gives CDR1 SGHTA, CDR2 FQGNSA. The CDR3 is 13 amino acids. With V trimmed by 5 bases and J by 3 bases, 2 bases remained unmatched. This chain's CDR3 is CASSQAGTDTQYF. CDR3 nucleotides: TGTGCCAGCAGCCAAGCGGGGACAGATACGCAGTATTTT. The full variable domain, in which reference TRBV7-2 and TRBJ2-3 provide the parts outside the CDR3, is GAGVSQSPSNKVTEKGKDVELRCDPISGHTALYWYRQSLGQGLEFLIYFQGNSAPDKSGLPSDRFSAERTGGSVSTLTIQRTQQEDSAVYLCASSQAGTDTQYFGPGTRLTVL.

The rearrangement uses TRBV5-1 and TRBJ2-7; 8 bases line up with TRBD1. Germline V CDR1 and CDR2: SGHRS, YFSETQ. V lost 4 bases and J lost 2; bases outside the gene matches: 5. The CDR3 is made up of 14 amino acids. As DNA, the CDR3 is TGCGCCAGCAGCCCTCGACAGGGGACCTACGAGCAGTACTTC. It codes for CASSPRQGTYEQYF. Variable domain in full (rest from reference TRBV5-1 and TRBJ2-7): KAGVTQTPRYLIKTRGQQVTLSCSPISGHRSVSWYQQTPGQGLQFLFEYFSETQRNKGNFPGRFSGRQFSNSRSEMNVSTLELGDSALYLCASSPRQGTYEQYFGPGTRLTVT.

The chain employs TRBV6-1 and TRBJ1-3; a possible D gene is TRBD1 (6 bases). Between the trimmed V and J ends, which lost 1 base and 4 bases, there was a span of 11 bases. Looked up from germline, CDR1 is MNHNS and CDR2 is SASEGT. The CDR3 is made up of 15 amino acids. The CDR3 sequence: CASSEGTVRGNTIYF. The DNA for the CDR3 is TGTGCCAGCAGTGAAGGGACAGTAAGAGGAAACACCATATATTTT.